The 20 T cell receptor beta chains given below trace back to one sample, sequenced in a study of T-cell reconstitution after alpha-beta-depleted transplantation in children. As it was prepared, the TCRbeta library received unique molecular identifiers. TCRdb re-called the PCR reads through MiXCR, storing one row per CDR3 protein. The sample yields roughly 590,000 distinct CDR3 sequences, roughly 15% seen once. The source material was PBMCs from the stem cell graft donor, sampled from the stem cell graft. The source of these receptors is a human donor who donated a stem cell graft to a child with acute myeloid leukemia.

This clonotype was seen at least ten times. The V and J genes are TRBV7-2 and TRBJ2-7; D uncertain. From germline, CDR1 is SGHTA and CDR2 FQGNSA. V lost 5 bases and J lost 1, with 18 bases in between. The CDR3 extends over 16 amino acids. CDR3 nucleotide sequence: TGTGCCAGCAGCCCGAGGACGGGCCCCATTTCCTACGAGCAGTACTTC. Translation gives CASSPRTGPISYEQYF.

This clonotype was recorded at least ten times. This chain connects TRBV7-6 to TRBJ2-1; the match to TRBD2 covers 7 bases. The germline CDR1 and CDR2 sequences are SGHVS and FNYEAQ. The CDR3 sequence is 13 residues long. With V trimmed by 7 bases and J by 8 bases, 8 bases remained unmatched. The CDR3: CASTPMGGDEQFF. In DNA form, the CDR3 reads TGTGCCAGCACCCCCATGGGGGGGGATGAGCAGTTCTTC.

This clonotype came up many times. V and J are TRBV10-3 and TRBJ2-7, with 14 bases lining up with TRBD2. V lost 3 bases, J lost 5 bases, and 6 bases stayed unmatched. There are 16 residues in the CDR3. In germline, CDR1 is ENHRY, CDR2 SYGVKD. CDR3 nucleotide sequence: TGTGCCATCAGTGACCCCTGGACTAGCGGGGGGCACGAGCAGTACTTC. This codes for CAISDPWTSGGHEQYF.

Of note for this clonotype: A much more abundant neighbour one base away suggests this may be a read error. The chain has TRBV29-1 and TRBJ2-7; 7 positions match TRBD1. Germline V gene sequence: CDR1 SQVTM, CDR2 ANQGSEA. The CDR3 consists of 15 residues. V was pared by 2 bases and J by 2 bases, with 9 bases of the junction left unmatched. The CDR3 region has the DNA TGCAGCGTTGAAAAGGACGACAGGGCAACCTACGAGCAGTACTTC. Amino acid sequence: CSVEKDDRATYEQYF.

This clonotype was counted many times. This chain connects TRBV29-1 to TRBJ2-7; 9 nucleotides agree with TRBD1. The CDR3 consists of 14 residues. V was pared by 4 bases and J by 1 base, with 5 bases of the junction left unmatched. Germline V gives CDR1 SQVTM, CDR2 ANQGSEA. The CDR3 is CSVGDRGTSYEQYF. DNA of the CDR3: TGCAGCGTTGGAGACAGGGGGACATCCTACGAGCAGTACTTC.

The rearrangement links TRBV9 to TRBJ2-3; a weak D match, TRBD1 (5 bases). Deletions cut 4 bases from V and 2 bases from J, with 20 bases between. Germline V gene lookup returns CDR1 SGDLS and CDR2 YYNGEE. The CDR3 loop spans 17 amino acids. CDR3 residues: CASSSLKGQRSTDTQYF. CDR3 nucleotides: TGTGCCAGCAGCTCATTAAAGGGGCAGCGATCCACAGATACGCAGTATTTT.

The chain combines TRBV4-2 with TRBJ1-4; 11 nucleotides align to TRBD1. V lost 4 bases, J lost 8 bases, and 6 bases stayed unmatched. Germline V lookup: CDR1 LGHNA, CDR2 YNFKEQ. The CDR3 length is 15 residues. This chain's CDR3 is CASSPRDRGWEKLFF. CDR3 coding DNA: TGTGCCAGCAGCCCTCGGGACAGGGGGTGGGAAAAACTGTTTTTT.

This clonotype occurred many times. The chain has TRBV7-2 and TRBJ1-1; perhaps TRBD1 as D (5 bases). Germline assignment: CDR1 SGHTA and CDR2 FQGNSA. The CDR3 covers 14 residues. Between the trimmed V and J ends, which lost 5 bases and 4 bases, there was a span of 14 bases. CDR3 sequence (DNA): TGTGCCAGCAGCATCCCCAGGGAAAGCACTGAAGCTTTCTTT. Its translation: CASSIPRESTEAFF.

The chain links TRBV3-1 to TRBJ2-1; D may be TRBD2 (5 bases). CDR1 and CDR2 (germline): LGHDT, YNNKEL (reference sequence). The CDR3 is made up of 15 amino acids. With 4 bases removed from V and 12 bases from J, the gap between germline ends came to 22 bases. CDR3 sequence reads: CASSLHPRAGRGQFF. The CDR3, as DNA: TGTGCCAGCAGCCTCCACCCTCGGGCAGGTCGGGGGCAGTTCTTC.

As for this clonotype: A read error may be the cause here, since a much bigger clone is one base away. J is TRBJ2-1 and V is TRBV9, with D maybe TRBD1 (5 bases). The germline V gene encodes CDR1 SGDLS and CDR2 YYNGEE. The CDR3 has 15 residues. For the CDR3, the DNA is TGTGCCAGCGGCGTAGGGGTAGCTCCTTGGGATGAGCAGTTCTTC. As protein: CASGVGVAPWDEQFF.

A word on this clonotype: One end of the junction varies from germline; a read error may be responsible. The chain carries TRBV20-1 and TRBJ1-1; D is ambiguous. Germline CDR1 DFQATT, CDR2 SNEGSKA (reference sequence). This CDR3 contains 14 residues. The CDR3 DNA follows: TGCAGTGCCAGAGAACCAGAGGCAAACGCTGAAGCTTTCTTT. As protein: CSAREPEANAEAFF.

This clonotype was found many times. The gene calls are TRBV20-1 and TRBJ1-3; D gene ambiguous. Trimming took off 3 bases at V and 2 bases at J, with 8 bases between the two ends. The CDR3 extends over 13 amino acids. Germline V gives CDR1 DFQATT, CDR2 SNEGSKA (reference sequence). CDR3 amino acids: CSASGQAGNTIYF. The CDR3 DNA sequence: TGCAGTGCTAGTGGGCAGGCTGGAAACACCATATATTTT.

This clonotype was counted between two and nine times. The V and J genes are TRBV7-9 and TRBJ2-5; no definite D call. From germline, CDR1 is SEHNR and CDR2 FQNEAQ (reference sequence). The CDR3 extends over 13 amino acids. V was trimmed by 4 bases and J by 0 bases, leaving 6 bases between them. CDR3 amino acids: CASSSRDQETQYF. The CDR3 DNA follows: TGTGCCAGCAGCTCCCGGGACCAAGAGACCCAGTACTTC.

This clonotype was seen only a few times. The chain employs TRBV7-3 and TRBJ2-1, with a possible D match to TRBD2 (5 bases). Germline CDR1 is SGHTA and CDR2 is FQGTGA. V was pared by 0 bases and J by 9 bases, with 15 bases between. This CDR3 is built from 15 residues. The CDR3 loop is CASSLTGLVESEQFF. The DNA of the CDR3 is TGTGCCAGCAGCTTAACAGGACTCGTCGAATCTGAGCAGTTCTTC.

This clonotype was detected ten times or more. CDR3 region: CSARVGTSVTGELFF. CDR3 DNA sequence: TGCAGTGCTAGAGTCGGGACTAGCGTTACCGGGGAGCTGTTTTTT. The gene calls are TRBV20-1 and TRBJ2-2, with TRBD2 matching over 10 bases. Trimming at V came to 1 base and at J to 5 bases, leaving 4 bases not matched to a gene. The germline V gene encodes CDR1 DFQATT and CDR2 SNEGSKA (reference sequence). This CDR3 is built from 15 residues.

Concerning this clonotype: One base away lies a much larger clone, so this may be a sequencing read error. The chain uses TRBV6-1 and TRBJ2-2; perhaps TRBD1 as D (5 bases). The germline V gene encodes CDR1 MNHNS and CDR2 SASEGT. The CDR3 runs 15 residues. The CDR3 DNA follows: TGTGCCAGCACAAGTCGGAAAGTGGACACCTGGGAGCTGTTTTTT. It translates to CASTSRKVDTWELFF.

This clonotype occurred many times. V usage is TRBV20-1 and J usage is TRBJ2-5; D is unresolved. CDR3 size: 13 residues. The germline CDR1 and CDR2 sequences are DFQATT and SNEGSKA (reference sequence). V was shortened by 5 bases and J by 5 bases, with 15 bases between the two germline ends. The CDR3 spells CSALKSSGETQYF. The CDR3 DNA follows: TGCAGTGCTTTGAAATCCTCCGGGGAGACCCAGTACTTC.

This clonotype has at least ten counts. The J gene is TRBJ1-1, the V gene TRBV24-1; D is uncertain. The length of the CDR3 is 12 residues. Germline assignment: CDR1 KGHDR and CDR2 SFDVKD. V lost 0 bases to trimming and J lost 7 bases, with 5 bases between them. The CDR3 here is CATSDLDGEAFF. CDR3 bases: TGTGCCACCAGTGATTTGGACGGTGAAGCTTTCTTT.

This clonotype was found many times. The rearrangement links TRBV27 to TRBJ2-7; no firm D call. The CDR3 runs 15 residues. Between the trimmed V and J ends, which lost 5 bases and 0 bases, there was a span of 14 bases. Germline V gene sequence: CDR1 MNHEY, CDR2 SMNVEV (reference sequence). Written as DNA, the CDR3 is TGTGCCAGCAGTCGCTCCCCGAAGGGCTCCTACGAGCAGTACGTC. This translates into CASSRSPKGSYEQYV.

The chain employs TRBV12-3 or TRBV12-4 and TRBJ2-6; D gene uncertain. The CDR3 loop spans 15 amino acids. Trimming pared 1 base from V and 2 bases from J, leaving 6 bases between. For the CDR3, the DNA is TGTGCCAGCAGTTTAGGGCAGACTGGGGCCAACGTCCTGACTTTC. Translation gives CASSLGQTGANVLTF.